This T cell receptor beta chain comes out of a study of beta chain features in type 1 diabetes (dated by TCRdb to 2016 to 2019). Background for the entire study: Mean age, gender distribution, total cell number and subset yield did not differ between patients and healthy donors. A total of 100 million to 110 million sorted cells were examined across all samples, and a strong correlation was observed between cell number per subset and RNA yield. In the study, recently diagnosed type 1 diabetes patients and matched healthy donors were compared on the TCRB repertoires of their sorted circulating CD4+ T cell subsets. Regulatory and stem cell-like memory subsets were obtained from only 8 patients and about 8 healthy donors, while naive and central memory subsets were obtained from all 30 or so donors. Findings and caveats that apply to the study as a whole: PCR may preferentially amplify shorter templates, but because patient and control samples were amplified and corrected together, any resulting skew would affect both groups equally. Because cDNA rather than genomic DNA was sequenced, highly expressing activated cells could have been over-represented, although no difference in activation and CD3 levels was found between groups. Only small numbers of individuals were included in the HLA sub-analyses, which left unresolved whether HLA type had any influence on TCRB rearrangement. Patients with type 1 diabetes made fewer insertions and deleted more nucleotides at VDJ recombination sites, implying thymic rearrangement abnormalities. The naive, central memory and regulatory TCRB repertoires appeared to resemble one another more closely among patients than among healthy donors. Type 1 diabetes patients showed a moderate but significant shortening of TCRB CDR3 length in all four CD4+ subsets.

From each donor, a single peripheral blood sample of around 120 mL on average was drawn into heparinised tubes. Naive, central memory, regulatory and stem cell-like memory CD4+ T cells were sorted on a BD FACSAria II using a panel including CD45RO, CCR7, CD25, CD127, CD95 and CD27. Every sorted population had a purity above 95%. PBMCs were separated immediately by Lymphoprep density gradient centrifugation and were stained directly, without being cultured. So that batch effects would be minimized, each experiment stained and sorted samples in pairs, pairing one healthy donor with one patient. Comment on this clone: There is no known antigen for this receptor. No base quality information exists; no much larger clone differs at one position.

The High Capacity cDNA Reverse Transcription Kit was used to reverse transcribe all of the isolated RNA, meaning that expressed TCRB transcripts were what got sequenced. Deep immunoSEQ sequencing was performed on naive, central memory and regulatory T cell samples, with an average of roughly 3.3 million total reads per sample. Sorted cells were lysed in RLT buffer, and RNA was extracted using DNase-treated RNeasy Micro or Mini kits according to cell number. Each cell subset was processed separately to prevent cross-contamination, with patient and healthy donor samples processed together. Using the immunoSEQ multiplex PCR, TCRB sequences were amplified from cDNA into 87-bp fragments spanning the CDR3 region. Amplicons were sequenced on the Illumina HiSeq platform. The paper's data handling went like this. PCR bias was computationally corrected using synthetic template baselines, reads within Hamming distance 2 were collapsed, and singletons that could not be merged were discarded. Reads were aligned to IMGT to assign V, D and J genes, CDR3 length, and insertions or deletions at six rearrangement sites. Within each subset, clonotype counts were normalized to the number of sorted cells before true diversity and Gini coefficients were calculated with the tcR R package. The overlap coefficient, calculated on TCRB nucleotide sequences, was used to measure repertoire sharing. Out-of-frame TCRB sequences from naive cells were analyzed to stand in for the pre-selection repertoire. TCRdb limited this immuneACCESS table to in-frame rearrangements with V and J called. A share of clones is missing; checked studies link under half to unresolved V genes, and the rest is unexplained. The V and J calls and the clone size are those of that table, but D and trimming were determined from the DNA. A total of some 900,000 clones appear in this sample, around a sixth of them only once. 0.02% to 0.03% of the sample is in the top ten clones.

Including the terminal cysteine and phenylalanine, the CDR3 comprises 15 residues. Only the CDR3 DNA stays, 45 bases, in frame from base 1. The germline V gene (reference sequence) supplies CDR1 MNHEY and CDR2 SMNVEV. The V end gives up 2 bases and the J end 4 bases, leaving 2 bases in the junction not matched to a gene. Sequenced: naive CD4+ T cells from blood. In the paper's terms, the cell subset or site label means: true naive CD4+ T cells. This chain joins TRBV27 to TRBJ2-1, and 10 junctional nucleotides match TRBD2. This sequence originates from a woman under 30 in good health. The DNA is TGTGCCAGCAGTTTAACTAGCGGGAATTACAATGAGCAGTTCTTC. This gives the protein CASSLTSGNYNEQFF.